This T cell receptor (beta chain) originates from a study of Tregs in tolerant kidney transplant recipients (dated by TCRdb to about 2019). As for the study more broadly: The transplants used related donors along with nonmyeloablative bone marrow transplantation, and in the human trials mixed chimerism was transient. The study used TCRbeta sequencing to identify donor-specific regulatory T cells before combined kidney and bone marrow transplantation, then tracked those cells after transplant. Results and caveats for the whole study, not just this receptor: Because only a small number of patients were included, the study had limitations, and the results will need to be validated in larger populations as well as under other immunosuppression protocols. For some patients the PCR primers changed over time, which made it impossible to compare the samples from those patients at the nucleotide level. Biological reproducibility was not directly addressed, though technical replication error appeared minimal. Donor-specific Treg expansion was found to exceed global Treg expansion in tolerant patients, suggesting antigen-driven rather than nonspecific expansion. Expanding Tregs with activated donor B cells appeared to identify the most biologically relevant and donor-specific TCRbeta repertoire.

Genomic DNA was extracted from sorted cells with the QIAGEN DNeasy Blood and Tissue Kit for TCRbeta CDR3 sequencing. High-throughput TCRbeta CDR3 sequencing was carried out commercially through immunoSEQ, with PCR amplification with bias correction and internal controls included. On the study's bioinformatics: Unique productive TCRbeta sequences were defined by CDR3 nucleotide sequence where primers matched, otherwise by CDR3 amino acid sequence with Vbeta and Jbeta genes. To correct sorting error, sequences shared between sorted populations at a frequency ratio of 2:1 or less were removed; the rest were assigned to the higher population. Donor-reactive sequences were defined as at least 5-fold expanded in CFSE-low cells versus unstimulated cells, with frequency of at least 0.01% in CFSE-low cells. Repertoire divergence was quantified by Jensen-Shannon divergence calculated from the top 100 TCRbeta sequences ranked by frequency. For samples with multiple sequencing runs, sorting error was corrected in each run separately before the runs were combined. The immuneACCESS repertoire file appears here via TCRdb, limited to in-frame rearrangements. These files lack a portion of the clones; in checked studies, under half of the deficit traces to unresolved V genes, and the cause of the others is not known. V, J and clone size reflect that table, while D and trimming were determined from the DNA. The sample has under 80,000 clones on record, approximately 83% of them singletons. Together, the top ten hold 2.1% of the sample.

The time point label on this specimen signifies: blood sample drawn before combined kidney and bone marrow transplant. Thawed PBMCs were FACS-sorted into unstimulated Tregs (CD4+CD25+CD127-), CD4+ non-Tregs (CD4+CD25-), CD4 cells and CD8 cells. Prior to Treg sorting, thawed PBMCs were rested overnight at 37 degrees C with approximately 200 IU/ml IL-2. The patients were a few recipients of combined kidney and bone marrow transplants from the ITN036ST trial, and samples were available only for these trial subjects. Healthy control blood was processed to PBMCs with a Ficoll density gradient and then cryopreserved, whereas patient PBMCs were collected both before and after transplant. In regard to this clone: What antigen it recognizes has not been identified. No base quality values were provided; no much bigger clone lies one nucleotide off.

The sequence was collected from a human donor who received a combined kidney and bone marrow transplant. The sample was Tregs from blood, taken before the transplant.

The DNA is as follows: TGCAGCGGAGGGGCTGATGAAGCTTTCTTT. It codes for CSGGADEAFF. The rearrangement combines TRBV29-1 with TRBJ1-1; TRBD1 could be the D gene, as 5 bases match. From its cysteine to its phenylalanine, the CDR3 spans 10 amino acids. Here the CDR3 DNA is all that survives: 30 bases in frame from base 1. The germline V gene sets CDR1 to SQVTM and CDR2 to ANQGSEA. V drops 7 bases and J drops 7 bases, leaving 10 bases in between.